The rows below give T cell receptor beta chains drawn from one sample of a study of shared clonotypes between healthy human individuals. The repertoire was sequenced with immunoSEQ multiplex PCR; TCRdb's copy has only in-frame clones and lacks some. The sample contains hundreds of thousands of clones, approximately 95% of which appear only once. Sequenced material: naive CD4+ T cells sorted from blood. These receptors were obtained from a woman younger than 45 in good health. The conserved cysteine and the conserved F or W are not part of the CDR3 here. Fields, in order: D gene, clone size, V gene, J gene, CDR3 length, CDR3 protein. D genes are given only for firm matches. Expanded clones are given a class, and other clones once, few, many or no size at all.

d_call: -
clone_size: -
v_call: TRBV2
j_call: TRBJ1-2
cdr3_length: 12
cdr3_aa: ASTPIEVNYGYT

d_call: -
clone_size: -
v_call: TRBV7-9
j_call: TRBJ1-4
cdr3_length: 13
cdr3_aa: ASSPSGGSGEKLF

d_call: -
clone_size: once
v_call: TRBV10-3
j_call: TRBJ2-7
cdr3_length: 13
cdr3_aa: AISEGASDSYEQY

d_call: TRBD1
clone_size: -
v_call: TRBV7-3
j_call: TRBJ1-1
cdr3_length: 15
cdr3_aa: ASSPRAGQGRNTEAF

d_call: -
clone_size: -
v_call: TRBV7-7
j_call: TRBJ2-5
cdr3_length: 12
cdr3_aa: ASSKDSAFGTQY

d_call: -
clone_size: -
v_call: TRBV5-4
j_call: TRBJ2-5
cdr3_length: 12
cdr3_aa: ASRPGQIQETQY

d_call: -
clone_size: -
v_call: TRBV19
j_call: TRBJ1-4
cdr3_length: 13
cdr3_aa: ASSIGGQLNEKLF

d_call: -
clone_size: -
v_call: TRBV7-2
j_call: TRBJ2-3
cdr3_length: 13
cdr3_aa: ASSLEISRTDTQY

d_call: -
clone_size: -
v_call: TRBV28
j_call: TRBJ1-2
cdr3_length: 12
cdr3_aa: ASSFQRGSDGYT

d_call: -
clone_size: -
v_call: TRBV9
j_call: TRBJ1-1
cdr3_length: 12
cdr3_aa: ASSATVMNTEAF

d_call: -
clone_size: once
v_call: TRBV10-2
j_call: TRBJ1-4
cdr3_length: 14
cdr3_aa: ASSEPGAEPDEKLF

d_call: -
clone_size: -
v_call: TRBV11-2
j_call: TRBJ1-1
cdr3_length: 12
cdr3_aa: ASSSALKGTEAF

d_call: -
clone_size: -
v_call: TRBV6-6
j_call: TRBJ2-7
cdr3_length: 13
cdr3_aa: ASSYQGGEANEQY

d_call: -
clone_size: -
v_call: TRBV18
j_call: TRBJ2-5
cdr3_length: 15
cdr3_aa: ASSPPILRATPETQY

d_call: TRBD1
clone_size: -
v_call: TRBV6-5
j_call: TRBJ2-7
cdr3_length: 14
cdr3_aa: ASSSPSDRGRNEQY

d_call: -
clone_size: -
v_call: TRBV18
j_call: TRBJ1-2
cdr3_length: 11
cdr3_aa: ASSYPTGNGYT

d_call: TRBD1
clone_size: -
v_call: TRBV19
j_call: TRBJ1-1
cdr3_length: 12
cdr3_aa: ATLGQGGIRDAF

d_call: -
clone_size: -
v_call: TRBV19
j_call: TRBJ1-5
cdr3_length: 11
cdr3_aa: ASSLSVKQPQH

d_call: -
clone_size: -
v_call: TRBV11-2
j_call: TRBJ2-7
cdr3_length: 10
cdr3_aa: ASSLVAREQY

d_call: TRBD1
clone_size: -
v_call: TRBV5-1
j_call: TRBJ1-3
cdr3_length: 14
cdr3_aa: ASSLTGQVPGNTIY

d_call: -
clone_size: -
v_call: TRBV6-5
j_call: TRBJ2-7
cdr3_length: 14
cdr3_aa: ASSYTGTTAPNEQY

d_call: TRBD2
clone_size: -
v_call: TRBV28
j_call: TRBJ2-3
cdr3_length: 13
cdr3_aa: ASSLKSGRTDTQY

d_call: -
clone_size: -
v_call: TRBV2
j_call: TRBJ1-1
cdr3_length: 12
cdr3_aa: ASSLFGVNTEAF

d_call: TRBD2
clone_size: -
v_call: TRBV7-9
j_call: TRBJ2-7
cdr3_length: 13
cdr3_aa: ASSLVTSGSGEQY

d_call: TRBD2
clone_size: -
v_call: TRBV11-2
j_call: TRBJ2-4
cdr3_length: 11
cdr3_aa: ASKRGAKNIQY

d_call: -
clone_size: -
v_call: TRBV5-6
j_call: TRBJ1-1
cdr3_length: 11
cdr3_aa: ASSLGRKGRAF

d_call: -
clone_size: -
v_call: TRBV15
j_call: TRBJ1-3
cdr3_length: 12
cdr3_aa: ATSDRTSGNTIY

d_call: -
clone_size: -
v_call: TRBV5-1
j_call: TRBJ2-5
cdr3_length: 12
cdr3_aa: ASSFQTDQETQY

d_call: -
clone_size: -
v_call: TRBV2
j_call: TRBJ1-3
cdr3_length: 14
cdr3_aa: ASSPIPTKSGNTIY

d_call: TRBD1
clone_size: -
v_call: TRBV7-9
j_call: TRBJ2-7
cdr3_length: 12
cdr3_aa: ASSYRDRTYEQY

d_call: TRBD2
clone_size: -
v_call: TRBV5-1
j_call: TRBJ2-2
cdr3_length: 13
cdr3_aa: ASRPPGLVPGELF

d_call: TRBD2
clone_size: -
v_call: TRBV7-9
j_call: TRBJ2-7
cdr3_length: 13
cdr3_aa: ASSLSSGRTREQY

d_call: TRBD2
clone_size: -
v_call: TRBV19
j_call: TRBJ2-1
cdr3_length: 13
cdr3_aa: ASSALAGVKNEQF

d_call: TRBD1
clone_size: -
v_call: TRBV28
j_call: TRBJ1-2
cdr3_length: 14
cdr3_aa: ASSSPGGLYNYGYT

d_call: -
clone_size: -
v_call: TRBV12-2
j_call: TRBJ2-1
cdr3_length: 13
cdr3_aa: ASRLAVGSGKVQF

d_call: -
clone_size: -
v_call: TRBV5-1
j_call: TRBJ2-1
cdr3_length: 15
cdr3_aa: ASSPNLVIGSYNEQF

d_call: -
clone_size: -
v_call: TRBV5-6
j_call: TRBJ2-2
cdr3_length: 13
cdr3_aa: ASSLLYFNTGELF

d_call: -
clone_size: -
v_call: TRBV4-2
j_call: TRBJ2-1
cdr3_length: 14
cdr3_aa: ASSHGSQQGNCEQF

d_call: -
clone_size: -
v_call: TRBV7-8
j_call: TRBJ2-7
cdr3_length: 12
cdr3_aa: ASSFGTEPYEQY

d_call: TRBD2
clone_size: -
v_call: TRBV2
j_call: TRBJ2-7
cdr3_length: 11
cdr3_aa: ASSEALAGEQY

d_call: -
clone_size: -
v_call: TRBV7-2
j_call: TRBJ2-5
cdr3_length: 11
cdr3_aa: ASSLVGSETQY

d_call: TRBD1
clone_size: -
v_call: TRBV2
j_call: TRBJ2-1
cdr3_length: 12
cdr3_aa: ASRVGGAGLEQF

d_call: TRBD2
clone_size: -
v_call: TRBV11-2
j_call: TRBJ2-1
cdr3_length: 14
cdr3_aa: ASSLGYGAGGSEQF

d_call: -
clone_size: -
v_call: TRBV19
j_call: TRBJ1-2
cdr3_length: 11
cdr3_aa: ASSWTANYGYT

d_call: -
clone_size: -
v_call: TRBV10-3
j_call: TRBJ1-3
cdr3_length: 14
cdr3_aa: AISGAGMLSGNTIY

d_call: -
clone_size: once
v_call: TRBV5-1
j_call: TRBJ2-6
cdr3_length: 15
cdr3_aa: ASSLVAGASGANVLT

d_call: TRBD2
clone_size: -
v_call: TRBV9
j_call: TRBJ2-1
cdr3_length: 14
cdr3_aa: ASSVFGRVENNEQF

d_call: TRBD2
clone_size: -
v_call: TRBV28
j_call: TRBJ2-1
cdr3_length: 12
cdr3_aa: ASSGLANYNEQF

d_call: -
clone_size: -
v_call: TRBV6-1
j_call: TRBJ2-7
cdr3_length: 13
cdr3_aa: ASSEGGGRSNEQY

d_call: TRBD1
clone_size: -
v_call: TRBV10-3
j_call: TRBJ2-2
cdr3_length: 14
cdr3_aa: AISNSPGQRTGELF

d_call: TRBD1
clone_size: -
v_call: TRBV4-2
j_call: TRBJ1-5
cdr3_length: 13
cdr3_aa: ASSDDRGSNQPQH

d_call: TRBD2
clone_size: -
v_call: TRBV19
j_call: TRBJ2-7
cdr3_length: 12
cdr3_aa: ASSIGTSGRKQY

d_call: TRBD1
clone_size: once
v_call: TRBV7-2
j_call: TRBJ1-3
cdr3_length: 13
cdr3_aa: ASYRPGQPGNTIY